These 19 T cell receptor beta chains were all obtained from the same sample, sequenced in a study of T-cell reconstitution after alpha-beta-depleted transplantation in children. Unique molecular identifiers were incorporated when the TCRbeta library was constructed. TCRdb itself ran the PCR reads through MiXCR, one entry per CDR3 protein. Of 500,000 to 650,000 distinct CDR3 sequences in the sample, around 13% were seen once. The sample in question was PBMCs, mostly from graft donor cells, obtained 360 days after TCRalphabeta/CD19-depleted stem cell transplant. The receptors derive from a male patient aged 10 to 17 who had a stem cell transplant for acute myeloid leukemia, so the T cells may come from the graft donor.

V usage is TRBV7-2 and J usage is TRBJ2-2, with 8 bases identical to TRBD1. The trim removed 5 bases at V and 7 bases at J, leaving 15 bases unmatched. This CDR3 spans 17 amino acids. Germline values: CDR1 SGHTA, CDR2 FQGNSA. This CDR3 is CASSPGQGELRGGELFF. In nucleotides, the CDR3 is TGTGCCAGCAGCCCTGGACAGGGAGAGTTAAGGGGCGGGGAGCTGTTTTTT.

This clonotype has a handful of counts. The rearrangement uses TRBV11-1 and TRBJ2-2; 10 positions match TRBD2. Per germline, CDR1 SGHAT and CDR2 FQDESV (reference sequence). The length of the CDR3 is 17 residues. Trimming cost V 6 bases and J 4 bases; bases outside gene matches: 11. As DNA, the CDR3 is TGTGCCAGCAGTTTTAGGCTAGCGGGAGTTTTCACCGGGGAGCTGTTTTTT. Translation: CASSFRLAGVFTGELFF.

This clonotype was observed a few times. The J gene is TRBJ2-2, the V gene TRBV20-1; 7 bases fit TRBD1. This CDR3 spans 15 amino acids. The trim removed 7 bases at V and 4 bases at J, leaving 12 bases unmatched. Per the germline V gene, CDR1 is DFQATT and CDR2 is SNEGSKA (reference sequence). As DNA, the CDR3 is TGCAGTGTCCACTCCGCATACAGGGGCACCGGGGAGCTGTTTTTT. Translating gives CSVHSAYRGTGELFF.

The chain recombines TRBV7-2 with TRBJ2-5, with 7 bases that match TRBD1. The junction had 17 bases not matched to a gene; V was cut back by 5 bases and J by 5 bases. CDR1 SGHTA and CDR2 FQGNSA come from the germline V gene. The CDR3 is made up of 17 amino acids. This CDR3 is CASSESGTATFLETQYF. The CDR3, as DNA: TGTGCCAGCAGCGAATCAGGGACAGCGACCTTTCTTGAGACCCAGTACTTC.

The chain couples TRBV29-1 to TRBJ2-6; a possible D gene is TRBD2 (5 bases). Germline lookup yields CDR1 SQVTM and CDR2 ANQGSEA. The CDR3 contains 16 residues. V lost 6 bases and J lost 0, with 15 bases in between. The CDR3 spells CSVRETIRSGANVLTF. The CDR3 DNA follows: TGCAGCGTCCGAGAGACTATTCGCTCTGGGGCCAACGTCCTGACTTTC.

Only a few counts were recorded for this clonotype. The rearrangement links TRBV2 to TRBJ2-3; D gene ambiguous. The germline V gene has CDR1 SNHLY and CDR2 FYNNEI. The CDR3 consists of 15 residues. The ends were cut back, 6 bases at V and 0 bases at J, with 13 bases in the middle. This CDR3 is CASSISRTSTDTQYF. The CDR3 DNA follows: TGTGCCAGCAGCATCTCACGGACGAGCACAGATACGCAGTATTTT.

V gene TRBV7-8 combines with J gene TRBJ2-7; weak D call: TRBD1 (5 bases). This CDR3 has 17 residues. V gave up 2 bases and J gave up 0 bases, with 17 bases separating them. Germline CDR1 and CDR2: SGHVS and FQNEAQ. DNA for the CDR3: TGTGCCAGCAGCTTACCACGGACGGACACCCACTCCTACGAGCAGTACTTC. Translated, it gives CASSLPRTDTHSYEQYF.

The rearrangement links TRBV7-2 to TRBJ2-3; D uncertain. This CDR3 region has 15 residues. CDR1 and CDR2 from the germline V gene are SGHTA and FQGNSA. Trimming cost V 5 bases and J 0 bases, with 12 bases left between them. The CDR3 sequence: CASSQQSSSTDTQYF. CDR3 in DNA: TGTGCCAGCAGCCAACAGTCATCTAGCACAGATACGCAGTATTTT. The entire variable domain, with the rest obtained from reference TRBV7-2 and TRBJ2-3, is as follows: GAGVSQSPSNKVTEKGKDVELRCDPISGHTALYWYRQSLGQGLEFLIYFQGNSAPDKSGLPSDRFSAERTGGSVSTLTIQRTQQEDSAVYLCASSQQSSSTDTQYFGPGTRLTVL.

This chain joins TRBV20-1 and TRBJ2-3; D not certain. V was cut by 1 base and J by 2 bases, with 10 bases left in between. CDR3 length: 14 amino acids. Per germline, CDR1 DFQATT and CDR2 SNEGSKA (reference sequence). This CDR3 reads CSARVGGLTDTQYF. CDR3 DNA: TGCAGTGCTAGAGTTGGCGGCCTCACAGATACGCAGTATTTT.

The CDR3 DNA sequence: TGTGCCAGCAGTTTGAAGCTAGCGGGAGGGTGGCGCACAGATACGCAGTATTTT. The encoded protein is CASSLKLAGGWRTDTQYF. V gene TRBV28 combines with J gene TRBJ2-3; TRBD2 aligns across 12 bases. V dropped 3 bases and J dropped 1; count of bases not matched to a gene: 8. CDR1 is MDHEN, CDR2 SYDVKM, per germline. The CDR3 has 18 amino acids.

The J gene is TRBJ2-5, the V gene TRBV29-1, with D possibly being TRBD1 (6 bases). V lost 2 bases to trimming and J lost 5 bases, with 15 bases between them. The CDR3 length is 14 residues. The germline CDR1 and CDR2 sequences are SQVTM and ANQGSEA. The CDR3: CSVELHRAGETQYF. The CDR3 nucleotides are TGCAGCGTTGAACTTCACAGGGCAGGGGAGACCCAGTACTTC.

Only a few counts were recorded for this clonotype. This rearrangement joins TRBV7-2 to TRBJ2-7; the D is unclear. The germline V gene encodes CDR1 SGHTA and CDR2 FQGNSA. V gave up 7 bases and J gave up 2 bases, with 12 bases separating them. The CDR3 spans 13 residues. The CDR3 region has the DNA TGTGCCAGCACCCTGTACAACGCCTACGAGCAGTACTTC. Translated, it gives CASTLYNAYEQYF.

This clonotype was picked up many times. The DNA of the CDR3 is TGTGCCAGCAGCTACATCCTCTCTGGGGCCAACGTCCTGACTTTC. Its translation is CASSYILSGANVLTF. The gene calls are TRBV7-8 and TRBJ2-6; no reliable D call. The V end was cut by 4 bases, the J end by 0 bases, with 7 bases between. In germline, CDR1 is SGHVS, CDR2 FQNEAQ. The CDR3 contains 15 residues.

V is TRBV9 and J is TRBJ2-3; D is unresolved. The CDR3 spans 12 residues. V gave up 9 bases and J gave up 2 bases, with 10 bases separating them. Germline loops: CDR1 SGDLS, CDR2 YYNGEE. The CDR3: CATSQITDTQYF. CDR3 nucleotide sequence: TGTGCCACCTCTCAAATCACAGATACGCAGTATTTT. The full variable domain, in which reference TRBV9 and TRBJ2-3 provide the parts outside the CDR3, is DSGVTQTPKHLITATGQRVTLRCSPRSGDLSVYWYQQSLDQGLQFLIQYYNGEERAKGNILERFSAQQFPDLHSELNLSSLELGDSALYFCATSQITDTQYFGPGTRLTVL.

This clonotype was counted many times. This chain connects TRBV6-5 to TRBJ2-2; D remains unclear. Trimming removed 0 bases at V and 2 bases at J, with 10 bases between. The CDR3 spans 16 residues. CDR1 is MNHEY and CDR2 is SVGAGI in the germline V gene. CDR3 loop: CASSYSRTLNTGELFF. The CDR3 region has the DNA TGTGCCAGCAGTTACTCCCGGACCCTTAACACCGGGGAGCTGTTTTTT.

This clonotype was seen repeatedly, ten times or more. The chain is built from TRBV21-1 and TRBJ2-7; the table's D call, TRBD1, was not checked against the DNA. TRBV21-1 is flagged as a pseudogene. The CDR3 totals 16 residues. The CDR3 region has the DNA TGTGCCAGCAGCAAAACCCGCCGGGACACCTCCAACGAGCAGTACTTC. Protein sequence: CASSKTRRDTSNEQYF.

This clonotype was found a few times. The gene calls are TRBV15 and TRBJ2-7; TRBD1 matches 12 bases. CDR3 length: 16 residues. The trim removed 3 bases at V and 5 bases at J, leaving 8 bases unmatched. Germline V gene data show CDR1 as LNHNV and CDR2 as YYDKDF (reference sequence). This chain's CDR3 is CATSSLGQGARNEQYF. Written as DNA, the CDR3 is TGTGCCACCAGCAGTTTGGGACAGGGGGCGAGGAACGAGCAGTACTTC.

This clonotype was recorded a few times. CDR3 in amino acids: CASSPGGLAGSPYNEQFF. CDR3 DNA sequence: TGTGCCAGCAGCCCCGGGGGGCTAGCGGGAAGCCCATACAATGAGCAGTTCTTC. The gene calls are TRBV9 and TRBJ2-1; 9 nucleotides agree with TRBD2. With 4 bases clipped from V and 4 bases from J, the junction kept 15 bases outside the gene matches. The CDR3 is made up of 18 amino acids. CDR1 SGDLS and CDR2 YYNGEE come from the germline V gene.

This rearrangement joins TRBV5-1 to TRBJ1-4, with D maybe TRBD1 (5 bases). CDR1 SGHRS and CDR2 YFSETQ come from the germline V gene. The V gene lost 1 base and the J gene lost 3 bases, with 10 bases spanning the gap. CDR3 length: 15 amino acids. CDR3 bases: TGCGCCAGCAGCTTGAAAGTGGGGGCTAATGAAAAACTGTTTTTT. This codes for CASSLKVGANEKLFF.